This T cell receptor (beta chain) was profiled in a study of T cell responses to AZD1222 COVID-19 vaccine. General study findings and limits: Only a handful of people who got AZD1222 tested seropositive at baseline.

V was trimmed by 0 bases and J by 3 bases, leaving 9 bases between them. The length of the CDR3 is 14 residues. Germline CDR1 reads LGHDT; CDR2 reads YNNKEL (reference sequence). Clones were read by immunoSEQ multiplex PCR, and TCRdb kept only the in-frame ones, dropping some. The repertoire table contains about 140,000 clones. Turning to this clone: Its antigen remains unknown.

Sequencing was performed on peripheral blood. This receptor was identified in an adult in good health. The rearrangement links TRBV3-1 (or the pseudogene TRBV3-2) to TRBJ2-7; D possibly corresponds to TRBD1 (5 bases). This CDR3 reads CASSQDRAIYEQYF. CDR3 nucleotides: TGTGCCAGCAGCCAAGACAGGGCGATCTACGAGCAGTACTTC.